Below, 4 T cell receptor beta chains from the same sample are listed, as sequenced in a study of radiotherapy plus CTLA-4 blockade in lung cancer. TCRdb's table, derived via immunoSEQ multiplex PCR, lists solely in-frame clones and lacks some. The repertoire holds 85,000 to 100,000 clones, with about 78% as singletons. This specimen was peripheral blood, taken from a patient treated with radiotherapy plus ipilimumab. These receptors were taken from a human donor with non-small cell lung cancer that progressed on radiotherapy plus ipilimumab.

V and J are TRBV7-3 and TRBJ2-1; unclear D gene. Germline V CDR1 and CDR2: SGHTA, FQGTGA. Trimming stripped 2 bases from V and 1 base from J, with 6 bases between. This CDR3 has 14 amino acids. CDR3 nucleotide sequence: TGTGCCAGCAGCTTAGGGCAGTCCTACAATGAGCAGTTCTTC. Translation gives CASSLGQSYNEQFF.

The rearrangement joins TRBV4-1 to TRBJ1-2; unclear D gene. The germline CDR1 and CDR2 sequences are MGHRA and YSYEKL. The CDR3 is 14 residues long. V lost 2 bases to trimming and J lost 4 bases, with 11 bases between them. The CDR3 nucleotides read TGCGCCAGCAGCCAAACCCGGACGGGCTATGGCTACACCTTC. This translates into CASSQTRTGYGYTF.

CDR3: CASRPGTGVAEQYF. The CDR3, as DNA: TGTGCCAGCAGGCCCGGGACAGGGGTGGCCGAGCAGTACTTC. V and J are TRBV6-1 and TRBJ2-7, with 10 bases fitting TRBD1. Unmatched junction bases numbered 8, after V lost 6 bases and J lost 6 bases. Germline values: CDR1 MNHNS, CDR2 SASEGT. The length of the CDR3 is 14 residues.

This chain connects TRBV28 to TRBJ1-6; D unclear. Trimming stripped 0 bases from V and 10 bases from J, with 22 bases between. The germline CDR1 and CDR2 sequences are MDHEN and SYDVKM. This CDR3 has 18 residues. The chain's CDR3 is CASSLWRYPAGSKSPLHF. In DNA, the CDR3 is TGTGCCAGCAGTTTATGGAGGTATCCGGCAGGATCCAAATCACCCCTCCACTTT.